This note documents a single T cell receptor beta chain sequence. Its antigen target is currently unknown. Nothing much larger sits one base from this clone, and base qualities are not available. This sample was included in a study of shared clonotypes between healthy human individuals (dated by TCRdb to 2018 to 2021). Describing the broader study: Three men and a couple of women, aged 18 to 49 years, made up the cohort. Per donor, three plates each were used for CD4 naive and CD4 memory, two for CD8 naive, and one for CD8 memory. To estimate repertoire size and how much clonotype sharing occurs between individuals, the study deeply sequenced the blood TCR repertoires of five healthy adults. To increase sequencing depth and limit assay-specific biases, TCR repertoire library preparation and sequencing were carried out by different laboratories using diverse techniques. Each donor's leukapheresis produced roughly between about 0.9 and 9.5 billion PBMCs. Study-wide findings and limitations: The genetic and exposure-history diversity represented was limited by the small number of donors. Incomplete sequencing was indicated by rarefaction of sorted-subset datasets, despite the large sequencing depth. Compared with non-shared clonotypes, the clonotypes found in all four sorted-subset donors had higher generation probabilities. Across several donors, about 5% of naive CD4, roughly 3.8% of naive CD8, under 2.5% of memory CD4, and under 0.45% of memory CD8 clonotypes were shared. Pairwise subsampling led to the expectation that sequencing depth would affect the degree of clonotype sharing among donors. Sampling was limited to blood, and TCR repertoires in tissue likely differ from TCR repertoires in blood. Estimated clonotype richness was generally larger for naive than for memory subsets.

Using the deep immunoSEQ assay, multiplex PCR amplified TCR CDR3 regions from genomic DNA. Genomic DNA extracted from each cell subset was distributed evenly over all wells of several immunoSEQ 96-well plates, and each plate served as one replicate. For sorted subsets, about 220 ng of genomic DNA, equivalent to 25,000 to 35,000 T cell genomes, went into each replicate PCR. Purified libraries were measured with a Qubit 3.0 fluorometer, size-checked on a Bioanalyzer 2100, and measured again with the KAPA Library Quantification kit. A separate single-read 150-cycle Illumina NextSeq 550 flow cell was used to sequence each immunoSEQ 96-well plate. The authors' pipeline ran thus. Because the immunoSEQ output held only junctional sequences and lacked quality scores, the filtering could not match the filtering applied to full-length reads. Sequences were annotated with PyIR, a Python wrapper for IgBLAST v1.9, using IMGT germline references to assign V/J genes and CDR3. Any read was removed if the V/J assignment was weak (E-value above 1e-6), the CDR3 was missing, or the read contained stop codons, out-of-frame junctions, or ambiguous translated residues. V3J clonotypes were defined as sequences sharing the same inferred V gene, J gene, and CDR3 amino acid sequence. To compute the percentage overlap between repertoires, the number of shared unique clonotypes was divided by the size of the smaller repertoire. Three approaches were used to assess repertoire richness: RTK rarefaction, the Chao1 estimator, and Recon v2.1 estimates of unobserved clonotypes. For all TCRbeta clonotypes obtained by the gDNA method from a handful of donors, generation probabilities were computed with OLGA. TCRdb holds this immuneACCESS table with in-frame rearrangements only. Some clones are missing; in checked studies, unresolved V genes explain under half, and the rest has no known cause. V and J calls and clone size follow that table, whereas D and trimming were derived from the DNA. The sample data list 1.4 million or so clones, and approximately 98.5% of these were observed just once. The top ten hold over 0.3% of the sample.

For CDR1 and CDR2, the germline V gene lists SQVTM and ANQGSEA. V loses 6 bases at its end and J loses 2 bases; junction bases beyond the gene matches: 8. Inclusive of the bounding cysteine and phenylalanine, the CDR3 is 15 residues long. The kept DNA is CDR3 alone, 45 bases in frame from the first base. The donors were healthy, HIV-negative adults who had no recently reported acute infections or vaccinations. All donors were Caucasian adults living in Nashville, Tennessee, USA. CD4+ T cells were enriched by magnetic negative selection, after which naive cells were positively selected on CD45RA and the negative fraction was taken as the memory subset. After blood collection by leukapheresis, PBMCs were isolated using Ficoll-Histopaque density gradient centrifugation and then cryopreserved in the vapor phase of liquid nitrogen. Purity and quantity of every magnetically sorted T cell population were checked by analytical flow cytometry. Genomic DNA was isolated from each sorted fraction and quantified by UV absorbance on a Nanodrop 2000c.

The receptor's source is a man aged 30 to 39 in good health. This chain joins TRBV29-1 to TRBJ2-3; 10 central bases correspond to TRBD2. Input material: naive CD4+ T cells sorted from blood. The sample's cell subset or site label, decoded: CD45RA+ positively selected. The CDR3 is CSVQLAGGHTDTQYF. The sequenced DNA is TGCAGCGTCCAATTAGCGGGAGGCCACACAGATACGCAGTATTTT.